The present entry profiles one T cell receptor (beta chain) with its context. The sample is drawn from a study of blood T cell repertoires in COVID-19. As for the study in general: From T cells, B-cell-depleted T cells, or PBMCs came the material, which was cDNA or gDNA.

The method was immunoSEQ multiplex PCR; TCRdb's version includes in-frame clones alone and lacks a portion of them. The sample has approximately 150,000 clones; 75% to 90% are singletons. Per the germline V gene, CDR1 is SGHRS and CDR2 is YFSETQ. The CDR3 loop spans 15 amino acids. V dropped 4 bases and J dropped 6; count of bases not matched to a gene: 5. Sequencing was carried out using peripheral blood. The chain recombines TRBV5-1 with TRBJ2-1; 12 positions agree with TRBD1. This clonotype originated in a man aged 45 to 65 with active or convalescent COVID-19. The CDR3 DNA is TGCGCCAGCAGCGGGGGACAGGGGGCGCGCAATGAGCAGTTCTTC. Amino acid sequence: CASSGGQGARNEQFF.